What follows describes a single T cell receptor (beta chain). Its antigen is not yet known. Within one base of it there is no much larger clone, and no base qualities were kept. High-throughput TCR beta sequencing profiled peripheral blood CD8+ and CD4+ T cells from healthy donors, Susac syndrome patients and multiple sclerosis patients. Multiple sclerosis controls were treatment-naive patients with stable or active relapsing-remitting disease fulfilling revised McDonald criteria. Bulk CD8+ and CD4+ T cells were purified magnetically by negative isolation, whereas CD8+ TEMRA cells were enriched by FACS. Blood was collected in EDTA tubes and processed within 24 hours, with PBMCs isolated through density gradient centrifugation. PBMCs intended for TCR sequencing were frozen in liquid nitrogen and were later thawed in a 37 degrees C water bath. The sorted or isolated CD4+, CD8+ and CD8+ TEMRA cells reached a purity of at least 90%.

RNA was extracted using the RNeasy kit, and about 0.45 to 1 microgram was reverse transcribed with random hexamers. The immunoSEQ multiplex PCR assay, covering 54 Vbeta and 13 Jbeta segments, was used to amplify TCR beta CDR3 regions. PCR amplification bias was corrected by using a synthetic template baseline for primer optimization and computational correction. Processing in the source paper ran as follows. Reads were annotated to V, D and J genes per IMGT and analyzed with immunoSEQ Analyzer, keeping only productive sequences. To calculate clonality, Shannon entropy was normalized by log2 of the number of productive unique sequences and then subtracted from one. For each patient and control, public and private clones were evaluated among the 100 most prevalent clones. Clones were defined as Susac-specific if absent from the healthy and MS cohorts, from over a thousand published viral clones and from other ImmuneACCESS disease sequences. TCRdb redid the processing of the public reads, applying fastp at Q25 and MiXCR, and retained in-frame beta chains. Rows with a matching CDR3 protein are joined into one entry that keeps the most common DNA and genes. The V and J calls were not made by the authors but by TCRdb's processing. The sample table shows about 180,000 distinct CDR3 sequences, and approximately 94% are seen once. Approximately 0.09% of the sample comes from the top ten.

This record belongs to a study of CD8 T cells in Susac syndrome (dated by TCRdb to about 2019). For the study in its entirety: Repertoire sequencing was used to test whether CD8+ T cell activation and differentiation in Susac syndrome was antigen driven.

Overall results and qualifications from the work: The study acknowledged that relatively few individuals were included in the TCR sequencing and HLA analysis.

The TCR sequence derives from a human donor with multiple sclerosis. Sequencing was done on a sample of CD4+ T cells from PBMCs.

The DNA is as follows: TGTGCCAGCAGCTTACGAGCTGAAGCTTTCTTT. This translates into CASSLRAEAFF. Here the chain combines TRBV7-3 and TRBJ1-1, with the identity of the D gene unclear. There are 11 amino acids in the CDR3, from cysteine to phenylalanine inclusive. This entry keeps only the CDR3 DNA: 33 bases, framed from base 1. The germline V gene provides CDR1 SGHTA and CDR2 FQGTGA. Trimming removed 2 bases from V and 6 bases from J, leaving 4 bases between the germline ends.